One sample yielded the 25 T cell receptor beta chains listed below, sequenced in a study of tissue T cells after allogeneic stem cell transplantation. Produced via immunoSEQ multiplex PCR; TCRdb's table is partial and in-frame only. The sample yields about 50,000 clones, over 65% seen once. Input material: sorted cells pooled from one or two spleens. The receptors stem from a pool of C57BL/6 mice in good health.

Worth noting for this clone: All gene names here are mouse names. With the read ending 1 residue before the CDR3 end, the germline J gene is used to fill in that end. The rearrangement joins TRBV5 to TRBJ2-3, with TRBD2 matching 8 bases. Germline CDR1 reads LGHNA; CDR2 reads YNLKQL (reference sequence). J was trimmed by 1 base and V by 0 bases; bases with no gene match: 0. The length of the CDR3 is 15 residues. The CDR3 reads CASSQDGGGAETLYF. The sequenced part of the CDR3 DNA is TGTGCCAGCAGCCAAGATGGGGGGGGTGCAGAAACGCTGTAT.

This clone has a single count. Gene names and germline match the mouse. Partial CDR3 DNA: TGTGCCTGGAGTCTAGGACAAACAAACTCCGACTACACC. Translation gives CAWSLGQTNSDYT. The full CDR3 protein is CAWSLGQTNSDYTF. The chain uses TRBV31 and TRBJ1-2; a weak D match, TRBD1 (5 bases). The read ends 1 residue early relative to the CDR3; the germline J gene fills the gap. Germline assignment: CDR1 GKSSPN and CDR2 SITVG. The length of the CDR3 is 14 residues. Trimming pared 0 bases from V and 0 bases from J, leaving 8 bases between.

On this clone: Mouse gene names apply. The read comes to an end 1 residue before the CDR3 does, leaving the germline J gene to fill in the end. The chain carries TRBV12-2 and TRBJ1-1, with 9 nucleotides matching TRBD1. Trimming took 0 bases from V and 3 from J; bases not matched to a gene: 4. The length of the CDR3 is 15 residues. Germline V gene data show CDR1 as SGHLS and CDR2 as HYDKME. CDR3 protein: CASSLEQGADTEVFF. The part of the CDR3 DNA that was read is TGTGCCAGCTCTCTCGAACAGGGGGCGGACACAGAAGTCTTC.

This clone was seen only a few times. The genes are named according to mouse. The read ends 1 residue early relative to the CDR3; the germline J gene fills the gap. The chain recombines TRBV17 with TRBJ1-3, with D unclear. Deletions cut 3 bases from V and 2 bases from J, with 5 bases between. CDR3 size: 13 residues. Germline values: CDR1 MNHDT, CDR2 YYDKIL. The CDR3 spells CASSRGTGNTLYF. The sequenced part of the CDR3 DNA is TGTGCTAGCAGTAGGGGGACTGGAAATACGCTCTAT.

Turning to this clone: The gene symbols are mouse symbols. The sequence runs out 1 residue before the end of the CDR3; the remainder is reconstructed from the germline J gene. V gene TRBV3 combines with J gene TRBJ2-5; 9 bases are shared with TRBD1. CDR1 and CDR2 (germline): SNHLY, FYNGKV (reference sequence). Losses at the gene ends were 2 bases for V and 3 bases for J; bases not matched to a gene: 3. The CDR3 sequence is 15 residues long. Incomplete CDR3 DNA: TGTGCCAGCAGCTTACCTGACAGGGGGCAAGACACCCAGTAC. It translates to CASSLPDRGQDTQY. The entire CDR3 reads CASSLPDRGQDTQYF.

As concerns this clone: Gene names and germline match the mouse. The CDR3 goes on 1 residue after the read ends, and that part is filled in from the germline J gene. The chain employs TRBV29 and TRBJ1-1; 8 nucleotides match TRBD1. The CDR3 length is 13 residues. With V trimmed by 6 bases and J by 3 bases, 3 bases remained unmatched. Looked up from germline, CDR1 is MSHET and CDR2 is SYDVDS. The sequenced CDR3 bases are TGTGCTAGCAGCCAGGGGGCGCACACAGAAGTCTTC. Encoded protein: CASSQGAHTEVF. The CDR3, in full, reads CASSQGAHTEVFF.

In the case of this clone: The genes are named according to mouse. The CDR3 end lies 1 residue beyond the end of the read and is filled in from the germline J gene. The V call is TRBV12-1, the J call TRBJ2-1, with 9 nucleotides matching TRBD2. Germline CDR1 reads SGHSN; CDR2 reads HYEKVE. There are 15 residues in the CDR3. The J segment lost 3 bases and the V segment lost 0 bases, leaving 2 bases of the junction unmatched. The CDR3 DNA, read in part, is TGTGCCAGCTCTCTCGCCTGGGGGGGCTATGCTGAGCAGTTC. It encodes CASSLAWGGYAEQF. The entire CDR3 is CASSLAWGGYAEQFF.

This clone was seen a handful of times. Germline and genes: mouse. The read gets to within 1 residue of the CDR3 end, and the germline J gene fills in the rest. V gene TRBV15 combines with J gene TRBJ2-1; D not certain. Germline-derived CDR1 and CDR2 are SGHND and FRSKSL. Trimming removed 6 bases at V and 5 bases at J, with 5 bases between. The CDR3 is made up of 11 amino acids. The DNA read from the CDR3 is TGTGCCAGCAGATTAAATGCTGAGCAGTTC. It translates to CASRLNAEQF. The entire CDR3 protein is CASRLNAEQFF.

Only a few counts were recorded for this clone. Mouse gene names and germline throughout. CDR3 loop: CASSQAGLGGSYEQYF. The part of the CDR3 DNA that was read is TGTGCCAGCAGCCAAGCCGGACTGGGGGGGTCGTATGAACAGTAC. The chain combines TRBV5 with TRBJ2-7; 12 bases are a match to TRBD2. The DNA ends 1 residue before the CDR3 does, and the rest of the CDR3 is filled in from the germline J gene. The CDR3 contains 16 residues. Germline CDR1 and CDR2: LGHNA and YNLKQL (reference sequence). V lost 1 base to trimming and J lost 4 bases; unmatched junction nucleotides: 5.

Details on this clone: Gene names refer to mouse genes. Read sequence stops 1 residue before the CDR3 end, and the germline J gene provides the missing end. The chain recombines TRBV2 with TRBJ1-2; 7 bases line up with TRBD1. V was clipped by 0 bases and J by 0 bases; unmatched bases: 1. Germline CDR1 and CDR2: LGHNA and YSYQKL. The CDR3 length is 15 residues. CDR3 DNA, as far as it was read: TGTGCCAGCAGCCAAGACCAGGGGGCAAACTCCGACTACACC. This translates into CASSQDQGANSDYT. The CDR3 as a whole reads CASSQDQGANSDYTF.

A word on this clone: The gene names here belong to mouse. The CDR3 goes on 1 residue after the read ends, and that part is filled in from the germline J gene. The chain links TRBV13-2 to TRBJ1-1; D is perhaps TRBD1 (5 bases). Germline V CDR1 and CDR2: NNHNN, SYGAGS (reference sequence). This CDR3 is built from 16 residues. V was cut by 0 bases and J by 3 bases, with 15 bases left in between. CDR3 DNA, as far as it was read: TGTGCCAGCGGTGATGCGCCAGGGAGGAGGGACACAGAAGTCTTC. It codes for CASGDAPGRRDTEVF. The entire CDR3 protein reads CASGDAPGRRDTEVFF.

With regard to this clone: The CDR3 carries no conserved terminal phenylalanine or tryptophan, so it likely arises from a read error. The DNA is left out, because the CDR3 cannot be placed on it with certainty; the CDR3 is given as TCRdb lists it. The genes and germline here are from mouse. The J gene is TRBJ2-6, the V gene TRBV13-3; TRBD1, the table's D call, lacks a check against the DNA. TRBJ2-6 is assigned pseudogene status. CDR1 and CDR2 from the germline V gene are NNHDY and SYVADS. The CDR3 comprises 13 residues, both ends counted. The CDR3 is CARTGTPALALTD.

This clone was detected a few times. These gene names are mouse names. The CDR3 end falls 1 residue outside the read, so it is completed with the germline J gene. Other nucleotide sequences from this sample produce the same CDR3. V usage is TRBV3 and J usage is TRBJ2-7; 10 positions agree with TRBD2. The CDR3 runs to 13 residues. With V trimmed by 1 base and J by 6 bases, 0 bases remained unmatched. Germline V gives CDR1 SNHLY, CDR2 FYNGKV (reference sequence). CDR3 loop: CASSLDWGGEQYF. The part of the CDR3 DNA that was read is TGTGCCAGCAGCTTAGACTGGGGGGGTGAACAGTAC.

Points on this clone: Genes and germline come from the mouse. The CDR3 end is not reached by the read, which stops 1 residue before it; the germline J gene fills it in. The chain combines TRBV12-1 with TRBJ2-5; 9 nucleotides line up with TRBD2. CDR1 and CDR2 from the germline V gene are SGHSN and HYEKVE. The junction had 3 bases not matched to a gene; V was cut back by 1 base and J by 2 bases. The CDR3 totals 15 residues. This chain's CDR3 is CASSLGGLGQDTQYF. The DNA read from the CDR3 is TGTGCCAGCTCTCTGGGGGGACTGGGCCAAGACACCCAGTAC. The complete variable domain, with remaining parts taken from reference TRBV12-1 and TRBJ2-5, reads DSGVVQSPRHIIKEKGGRSVLTCIPISGHSNVVWYQQTLGKELKFLIQHYEKVERDKGFLPSRFSVQQFDDYHSEMNMSALELEDSAMYFCASSLGGLGQDTQYFGPGTRLLVL.

This clone was seen a handful of times. Germline and genes here are mouse. Read coverage stops 1 residue before the CDR3 terminus; the germline J gene supplies the remainder. The chain links TRBV29 to TRBJ2-7; possibly TRBD1 for D (5 bases). The CDR3 length is 12 residues. Between the trimmed V and J ends, which lost 8 bases and 0 bases, there was a span of 8 bases. The germline gives CDR1 MSHET, CDR2 SYDVDS. The DNA read from the CDR3 is TGTGCTAGCGCAGGGAGCTCCTATGAACAGTAC. Its protein product is CASAGSSYEQY. The CDR3, in full, reads CASAGSSYEQYF.

About this clone itself: Mouse names are used for the genes. The sequence runs out 1 residue before the end of the CDR3; the remainder is reconstructed from the germline J gene. The J gene is TRBJ2-3, the V gene TRBV13-2, with D hard to call. The germline gives CDR1 NNHNN, CDR2 SYGAGS (reference sequence). V lost 1 base, J lost 6 bases, and 3 bases lay in between. CDR3 size: 11 residues. The CDR3 DNA, read in part, is TGTGCCAGCGGTGATCAGGAAACGCTGTAT. Its translation: CASGDQETLY. The CDR3 in full is CASGDQETLYF.

On this clone: Genes and germline are mouse. Sequencing ends 1 residue short of the CDR3 end; the germline J gene provides the rest. The genes are TRBV2 and TRBJ2-7; D unclear. Deletions cut 8 bases from V and 0 bases from J, with 11 bases between. The CDR3 extends over 13 amino acids. Germline values: CDR1 LGHNA, CDR2 YSYQKL. The CDR3 DNA, read in part, is TGTGCCAGCGCCCAGAAAAGCTCCTATGAACAGTAC. It translates to CASAQKSSYEQY. The full CDR3 sequence reads CASAQKSSYEQYF.

To note about this clone: These gene names are mouse names. The read terminates 1 residue before the CDR3 end, so the remaining end is supplied by the germline J gene. The rearrangement uses TRBV5 and TRBJ1-1; 7 bases match TRBD1. CDR1 and CDR2 from the germline V gene are LGHNA and YNLKQL (reference sequence). J was trimmed by 1 base and V by 0 bases; bases with no gene match: 2. The CDR3 loop spans 15 amino acids. The sequenced part of the CDR3 DNA is TGTGCCAGCAGCCAAGATGCAGGGGGAAACACAGAAGTCTTC. Protein sequence: CASSQDAGGNTEVF. The whole CDR3 protein reads CASSQDAGGNTEVFF.

Notes on this clone: Gene names refer to mouse genes. From the germline J gene comes the end of the CDR3, since the read stops 1 residue before it. Other nucleotide sequences from this sample produce the same CDR3. This sequence joins TRBV3 and TRBJ1-2, with D perhaps TRBD1 (6 bases). V dropped 1 base and J dropped 0 bases, with 6 bases sitting between them. The length of the CDR3 is 14 residues. Per the germline V gene, CDR1 is SNHLY and CDR2 is FYNGKV (reference sequence). CDR3 region: CASSLGTANSDYTF. CDR3 DNA (partial): TGTGCCAGCAGCTTAGGGACAGCAAACTCCGACTACACC.

In the case of this clone: The listed genes are named as in mouse. The read terminates 1 residue before the CDR3 end, so the remaining end is supplied by the germline J gene. The rearrangement joins TRBV31 to TRBJ1-6; D is perhaps TRBD1 (6 bases). TRBJ1-6 carries the ORF label, with uncertain function. CDR3 length equals 13 residues. Trimming stripped 4 bases from V and 7 bases from J, with 11 bases between. CDR1 is GKSSPN and CDR2 is SITVG in the germline V gene. CDR3 bases read: TGTGCCTGGACAGGGGAGGGAAATTCGCCCCTCTAC. It specifies CAWTGEGNSPLY. The entire CDR3 sequence reads CAWTGEGNSPLYF.

Comments on this clone: The genes are named according to mouse. From the germline J gene comes the end of the CDR3, since the read stops 1 residue before it. V and J are TRBV4 and TRBJ2-5; 9 bases are shared with TRBD2. V shed 3 bases, J shed 10 bases, and the junction held 2 bases outside the gene matches. This CDR3 spans 12 amino acids. Germline CDR1 is LGHDT and CDR2 is YNNKQL (reference sequence). The sequenced CDR3 bases are TGTGCCAGCAGCTATCGACTGGGGGCCCAGTAC. Translated: CASSYRLGAQY. The whole CDR3 sequence reads CASSYRLGAQYF.

Concerning this clone itself: These gene names are mouse names. The DNA ends 1 residue before the CDR3 does, and the rest of the CDR3 is filled in from the germline J gene. This rearrangement joins TRBV13-3 to TRBJ2-2, with a tentative D call TRBD1 (5 bases). The ends were cut back, 3 bases at V and 0 bases at J, with 9 bases in the middle. The CDR3 is 15 amino acids. From germline, CDR1 is NNHDY and CDR2 SYVADS. The CDR3 DNA, read in part, is TGTGCCAGCAGTGCCGCAGGGACAAACACCGGGCAGCTCTAC. Its translation is CASSAAGTNTGQLY. The whole CDR3 sequence reads CASSAAGTNTGQLYF. The full variable domain, in which reference TRBV13-3 and TRBJ2-2 provide the parts outside the CDR3, is EAAVTQSPRSKVAVTGGKVTLSCHQTNNHDYMYWYRQDTGHGLRLIHYSYVADSTEKGDIPDGYKASRPSQENFSLILELASLSQTAVYFCASSAAGTNTGQLYFGEGSKLTVL.

For this clone: Germline and genes: mouse. The read stops 1 residue short of the end of the CDR3; the missing end is completed from the germline J gene. The chain recombines TRBV13-3 with TRBJ2-7; D gene ambiguous. Germline values: CDR1 NNHDY, CDR2 SYVADS. The CDR3 is 12 amino acids. V was clipped by 2 bases and J by 5 bases, with 8 bases between them. The CDR3 region is CASSERVDEQYF. The DNA read from the CDR3 is TGTGCCAGCAGTGAACGGGTGGATGAACAGTAC.

As for this clone: Mouse gene names and germline throughout. The CDR3 is cut off 1 residue early in the read; its end comes from the germline J gene. The chain carries TRBV5 and TRBJ2-5, with 9 bases fitting TRBD2. V lost 6 bases and J lost 0; bases outside the gene matches: 4. The CDR3 consists of 15 residues. Germline V gene sequence: CDR1 LGHNA, CDR2 YNLKQL (reference sequence). This CDR3 is CASSRDWVNQDTQYF. The part of the CDR3 DNA that was read is TGTGCCAGCAGTCGGGACTGGGTTAACCAAGACACCCAGTAC.

About this clone itself: Mouse gene names apply. The read falls 1 residue short of the CDR3 end, and the missing part is taken from the germline J gene. The V gene is TRBV24, the J gene TRBJ2-5, with D uncertain. V gave up 3 bases and J gave up 8 bases, with 3 bases separating them. Germline lookup yields CDR1 KGHTA and CDR2 FRNEEI. This CDR3 region has 10 residues. The sequenced CDR3 bases are TGTGCCAGCAGTCTTGGCACCCAGTAC. Protein product: CASSLGTQY. The entire CDR3 reads CASSLGTQYF.